This TCR beta chain was obtained from a study of blood T cell repertoires in COVID-19. Across the whole study: There were acute and convalescent COVID-19 samples, and they came from the United States, Italy and Spain. In each case, the material was cDNA or gDNA derived from T cells, B-cell-depleted T cells, or PBMCs.

Trimming at V came to 6 bases and at J to 3 bases, leaving 4 bases not matched to a gene. Germline V gene sequence: CDR1 SGHTA, CDR2 FQGNSA. The CDR3 runs to 14 residues. Cohort placement rested on clinical history that participants reported themselves. Per the study methods: Amplification of reference gene primers provided the estimated nucleated cell counts. Method: immunoSEQ multiplex PCR; TCRdb's copy keeps in-frame clones and lacks some. V, J and clone size were drawn from that table, and D and trimming were deduced from the DNA. The data contain about 210,000 clones, 81% of them singletons. Sample: PBMCs or T cells enriched from blood (not recorded which). The chain joins TRBV7-2 to TRBJ2-7; TRBD1 agrees at 11 bases. This TCR derives from a woman aged 50 to 65 with acute COVID-19. In DNA form, the CDR3 reads TGTGCCAGCAGTCGGACAGGGGGCAACTACGAGCAGTACTTC. It is translated as CASSRTGGNYEQYF.